This TCR beta chain was observed in a study of human T cells and chemical hapten exposure. The overall study: Sensitization applied 2% DPC to about 2 cm by about 2 cm of upper inner arm skin. Per-sample TCR yields varied mainly from small pooled library volume differences. Study-level results: Sensitizing to DPC left TCRs with a frequency above 1 in 1000 unaltered.

TCRdb recomputed calls from the RACE reads with MiXCR, one row per CDR3 protein. The data contain 85,000 to 100,000 distinct CDR3 sequences, about 11% of them singletons. This clonotype was detected only a few times. The antigen is undetermined. The time point was: patch test 2, 6 weeks after DPC sensitization. Treatment reported: therapeutic diphenylcyclopropenone sensitization with weekly scalp DPC. Sequenced material: whole blood, taken in connection with sensitization to the hapten diphenylcyclopropenone (DPC). This TCR was sampled from a man aged 40-55 years with alopecia areata. Some clones in this sample may be carry-over from other donors' samples.

The chain's CDR3 is CSVETGAANTGELFF. CDR3 nucleotide sequence: TGCAGCGTTGAAACGGGGGCAGCGAACACCGGGGAGCTGTTTTTT. V usage is TRBV29-1 and J usage is TRBJ2-2; D assignment may be TRBD1 or TRBD2 (6 bases each). The CDR3 runs to 15 residues. V was shortened by 2 bases and J by 0 bases, with 10 bases between the two germline ends. Germline values: CDR1 SQVTM, CDR2 ANQGSEA.